This T cell receptor beta chain was captured in a study of blood T cell repertoires in COVID-19. Study overall: Samples came from the United States, Italy and Spain, spanning acute and convalescent COVID-19. Sources were T cells, B-cell-depleted T cells, or PBMCs; the material itself was cDNA or gDNA.

There are 17 residues in the CDR3. The germline V and J ends were trimmed by 6 bases and 4 bases, with 22 bases remaining between them. Germline CDR1 and CDR2: MNHEY and SMNVEV (reference sequence). In terms of age and location, participants ranged from roughly 18 to 90 years and lived in about 25 US areas. Each participant's cohort was designated according to participant-reported clinical history. The protocol was immunoSEQ multiplex PCR, while the TCRdb copy is restricted to in-frame clones and leaves out a portion. In the table there are 300,000 to 450,000 clones, roughly 86% of which are singletons.

The receptor comes from a man aged 40-55 years in a cohort exposed to, infected with or recovered from COVID-19 (not recorded which). The sample taken for sequencing was PBMCs or T cells enriched from blood (not recorded which). The V call is TRBV27, the J call TRBJ2-1; D is perhaps TRBD2 (5 bases). CDR3 residues: CASSSGRLALRYNEQFF. As DNA, the CDR3 is TGTGCCAGCAGCTCCGGACGGCTAGCCCTGAGGTACAATGAGCAGTTCTTC.